This is a list of T cell receptor beta chains from one sample in a study of shared clonotypes between healthy human individuals. Here immunoSEQ multiplex PCR was the method, and the copy in TCRdb shows in-frame clones only, minus some. The sample holds fewer than 600,000 clones, around 77% seen once. The sample taken for sequencing was PBMCs. These receptor sequences come from a middle-aged woman in good health. Some clones in this sample may be carry-over from other donors' samples. CDR3s include the opening cysteine and the closing phenylalanine or tryptophan. The order of the fields is V gene, J gene, clone size, D gene, CDR3 length, CDR3 DNA, CDR3 protein. D genes are given only for firm matches. Clone size appears in some rows only: once, few, many, or a class for an expanded clone.

v_gene: TRBV28; j_gene: TRBJ2-1; abundance: -; d_gene: -; len: 15; CDR3nt: TGTGCCAGCAGCCTCCGACTAGGAACCTACAATGAGCAGTTCTTC; CDR3aa: CASSLRLGTYNEQFF
v_gene: TRBV11-3; j_gene: TRBJ2-3; abundance: once; d_gene: TRBD2; len: 15; CDR3nt: TGTGCCAGCAGCTTAGCTAGCGGGCCCACAGATACGCAGTATTTT; CDR3aa: CASSLASGPTDTQYF
v_gene: TRBV19; j_gene: TRBJ2-7; abundance: -; d_gene: TRBD1; len: 14; CDR3nt: TGTGCCAGTAGGTCACAGGGGCGAACCTACGAGCAGTACTTC; CDR3aa: CASRSQGRTYEQYF
v_gene: TRBV30; j_gene: TRBJ2-7; abundance: -; d_gene: -; len: 12; CDR3nt: TGTGCCTGGACCCCTGACAGTTACGAGCAGTACTTC; CDR3aa: CAWTPDSYEQYF
v_gene: TRBV7-9; j_gene: TRBJ2-3; abundance: -; d_gene: TRBD1; len: 15; CDR3nt: TGTGCCAGCAGCTACCGACAGGGTAGTACAGATACGCAGTATTTT; CDR3aa: CASSYRQGSTDTQYF
v_gene: TRBV10-3; j_gene: TRBJ1-2; abundance: once; d_gene: -; len: 16; CDR3nt: TGTGCCATCAGTGAGTCTGGCCAGGGAACCCTCTATGGCTACACCTTC; CDR3aa: CAISESGQGTLYGYTF
v_gene: TRBV11-2; j_gene: TRBJ2-7; abundance: -; d_gene: TRBD2; len: 16; CDR3nt: TGTGCCAGCAGCTTAGATCGACTAGCGGGGGGCTACGAGCAGTACTTC; CDR3aa: CASSLDRLAGGYEQYF
v_gene: TRBV11-2; j_gene: TRBJ2-5; abundance: -; d_gene: -; len: 12; CDR3nt: TGTGCCAGCAGTAAAATTCAAGAGACCCAGTACTTC; CDR3aa: CASSKIQETQYF
v_gene: TRBV27; j_gene: TRBJ1-1; abundance: once; d_gene: -; len: 14; CDR3nt: TGTGCCAGCAGTTTAGGGGTAGGCCGGTATGAAGCTTTCTTT; CDR3aa: CASSLGVGRYEAFF
v_gene: TRBV9; j_gene: TRBJ2-3; abundance: -; d_gene: -; len: 13; CDR3nt: TGTGCCAGCAGCAGGGACTCCCTTGATACGCAGTATTTT; CDR3aa: CASSRDSLDTQYF
v_gene: TRBV27; j_gene: TRBJ2-1; abundance: -; d_gene: TRBD2; len: 15; CDR3nt: TGTGCCAGCAGTTTATCGGCGGGAGGTGGGAATGAGCAGTTCTTC; CDR3aa: CASSLSAGGGNEQFF
v_gene: TRBV11-2; j_gene: TRBJ1-2; abundance: -; d_gene: -; len: 12; CDR3nt: TGTGCCAGCAGCTTTAACGGGGCTGGCTACACCTTC; CDR3aa: CASSFNGAGYTF
v_gene: TRBV19; j_gene: TRBJ1-1; abundance: -; d_gene: -; len: 12; CDR3nt: TGTGCCAGCGGACATTTGAACACTGAAGCTTTCTTT; CDR3aa: CASGHLNTEAFF
v_gene: TRBV6-1; j_gene: TRBJ2-7; abundance: -; d_gene: -; len: 13; CDR3nt: TGTGCCAGCAGTCCCCCCCAGGGGTACGAGCAGTACTTC; CDR3aa: CASSPPQGYEQYF
v_gene: TRBV5-4; j_gene: TRBJ2-5; abundance: -; d_gene: -; len: 14; CDR3nt: TGTGCCAGCAGCTTGGGTATAGGGCAAGAGACCCAGTACTTC; CDR3aa: CASSLGIGQETQYF
v_gene: TRBV15; j_gene: TRBJ2-1; abundance: -; d_gene: -; len: 13; CDR3nt: TGTGCCACCAGCACAGATGTCGGTGGTGAGCAGTTCTTC; CDR3aa: CATSTDVGGEQFF
v_gene: TRBV18; j_gene: TRBJ2-3; abundance: -; d_gene: TRBD2; len: 17; CDR3nt: TGTGCCAGCTCACCAAGGAGCGGACTAGACCTCACAGATACGCAGTATTTT; CDR3aa: CASSPRSGLDLTDTQYF
v_gene: TRBV9; j_gene: TRBJ1-2; abundance: -; d_gene: -; len: 15; CDR3nt: TGTGCCAGCAGCGGGGGAGACGGAGGATTGTATGGCTACACCTTC; CDR3aa: CASSGGDGGLYGYTF
v_gene: TRBV5-4; j_gene: TRBJ1-4; abundance: few; d_gene: -; len: 13; CDR3nt: TGTGCCAGCAGCTTTGACTGGGGGGAAAAACTGTTTTTT; CDR3aa: CASSFDWGEKLFF
v_gene: TRBV4-3; j_gene: TRBJ2-3; abundance: -; d_gene: TRBD2; len: 16; CDR3nt: TGCGCCAGCAGCCAAGAAACAGCGGGAGTCCCAGATACGCAGTATTTT; CDR3aa: CASSQETAGVPDTQYF
v_gene: TRBV7-3; j_gene: TRBJ2-5; abundance: few; d_gene: TRBD1; len: 16; CDR3nt: TGTGCCAGCAGCTTACGGGGACAGGGGGCGTGGGAGACCCAGTACTTC; CDR3aa: CASSLRGQGAWETQYF
v_gene: TRBV21-1; j_gene: TRBJ2-7; abundance: -; d_gene: -; len: 18; CDR3nt: TGTGCCAGCAGCAAAGTGGCAGGTACCGGGACTAGCGACTACGAGCAGTACTTC; CDR3aa: CASSKVAGTGTSDYEQYF
v_gene: TRBV9; j_gene: TRBJ2-3; abundance: once; d_gene: -; len: 14; CDR3nt: TGTGCCAGCAGCGTCCGGTTAGGCACAGATACGCAGTATTTT; CDR3aa: CASSVRLGTDTQYF
v_gene: TRBV9; j_gene: TRBJ2-5; abundance: few; d_gene: TRBD2; len: 14; CDR3nt: TGTGCCAGCAGCCCAGGACTAGCGTACGAGACCCAGTACTTC; CDR3aa: CASSPGLAYETQYF
v_gene: TRBV10-3; j_gene: TRBJ1-5; abundance: -; d_gene: -; len: 15; CDR3nt: TGTGCCATCAGTTCTCAGGACCTTAGCAATCAGCCCCAGCATTTT; CDR3aa: CAISSQDLSNQPQHF
v_gene: TRBV18; j_gene: TRBJ1-1; abundance: many; d_gene: -; len: 14; CDR3nt: TGTGCCAGCTCACCATTGTTTGGGAACACTGAAGCTTTCTTT; CDR3aa: CASSPLFGNTEAFF
v_gene: TRBV2; j_gene: TRBJ2-1; abundance: -; d_gene: TRBD2; len: 12; CDR3nt: TGTGCCAGCGGGAGGGCCCTCGGTGAGCAGTTCTTC; CDR3aa: CASGRALGEQFF
v_gene: TRBV2; j_gene: TRBJ1-5; abundance: once; d_gene: -; len: 13; CDR3nt: TGTGCCAGCAGTGGCGGGGCATATCAGCCCCAGCATTTT; CDR3aa: CASSGGAYQPQHF
v_gene: TRBV28; j_gene: TRBJ1-2; abundance: -; d_gene: -; len: 14; CDR3nt: TGTGCCAGCAGCCAGCCCCAGACAGTCTGGGGCTACACCTTC; CDR3aa: CASSQPQTVWGYTF
v_gene: TRBV27; j_gene: TRBJ2-7; abundance: -; d_gene: TRBD1; len: 17; CDR3nt: TGTGCCAGCAGTTTAAAACCCCCGACAGGGAGAGGGTACGAGCAGTACTTC; CDR3aa: CASSLKPPTGRGYEQYF
v_gene: TRBV18; j_gene: TRBJ1-2; abundance: -; d_gene: -; len: 15; CDR3nt: TGTGCCAGCTCACCTCCCCGGGGCAGCGACTATGGCTACACCTTC; CDR3aa: CASSPPRGSDYGYTF
v_gene: TRBV25-1; j_gene: TRBJ2-1; abundance: many; d_gene: -; len: 16; CDR3nt: TGTGCCAGCAGTGAATGGTCGGTAAGCTCCTACAATGAGCAGTTCTTC; CDR3aa: CASSEWSVSSYNEQFF
v_gene: TRBV18; j_gene: TRBJ1-1; abundance: -; d_gene: -; len: 15; CDR3nt: TGTGCCAGCTCACCACCGGGGCAGCGGAACACTGAAGCTTTCTTT; CDR3aa: CASSPPGQRNTEAFF
v_gene: TRBV5-1; j_gene: TRBJ1-1; abundance: -; d_gene: -; len: 13; CDR3nt: TGCGCCAGCATGAGGGACGTGGGCACTGAAGCTTTCTTT; CDR3aa: CASMRDVGTEAFF
v_gene: TRBV5-1; j_gene: TRBJ2-7; abundance: -; d_gene: TRBD2; len: 15; CDR3nt: TGCGCCAGCAGCCCCCGGGAGGGGGGCTCCTACGAGCAGTACTTC; CDR3aa: CASSPREGGSYEQYF
v_gene: TRBV5-4; j_gene: TRBJ2-7; abundance: -; d_gene: TRBD2; len: 16; CDR3nt: TGTGCCAGCAGCCCCGGTGGGCTAGCGGGCTCCTACGAGCAGTACTTC; CDR3aa: CASSPGGLAGSYEQYF
v_gene: TRBV18; j_gene: TRBJ2-3; abundance: -; d_gene: -; len: 18; CDR3nt: TGTGCCAGCTCCCCTAACCTGGGTACCGGGACTTCCACAGATACGCAGTATTTT; CDR3aa: CASSPNLGTGTSTDTQYF
v_gene: TRBV7-8; j_gene: TRBJ1-1; abundance: few; d_gene: -; len: 13; CDR3nt: TGTGCCAGCAGCTTAAGACCCAACACTGAAGCTTTCTTT; CDR3aa: CASSLRPNTEAFF
v_gene: TRBV15; j_gene: TRBJ2-7; abundance: -; d_gene: -; len: 14; CDR3nt: TGTGCCACCAAGTGGGGGCCCGAGGTCCACGAGCAGTACTTC; CDR3aa: CATKWGPEVHEQYF
v_gene: TRBV10-3; j_gene: TRBJ1-5; abundance: -; d_gene: TRBD1; len: 21; CDR3nt: TGTGCCATCAGTGAGTGGTTTGGGGGGGACAGGGGCCCGCAGAGTAATCAGCCCCAGCATTTT; CDR3aa: CAISEWFGGDRGPQSNQPQHF
v_gene: TRBV14; j_gene: TRBJ1-1; abundance: few; d_gene: -; len: 14; CDR3nt: TGTGCCAGCAGCCCCCGGGTCGCGGGCACTGAAGCTTTCTTT; CDR3aa: CASSPRVAGTEAFF
v_gene: TRBV10-3; j_gene: TRBJ2-2; abundance: -; d_gene: -; len: 17; CDR3nt: TGTGCCATCAGTGAGTCAAGGGTCGGCGCGAACACCGGGGAGCTGTTTTTT; CDR3aa: CAISESRVGANTGELFF
v_gene: TRBV28; j_gene: TRBJ2-1; abundance: few; d_gene: -; len: 13; CDR3nt: TGTGCCAGCAAGGGCTATTCTTACAATGAGCAGTTCTTC; CDR3aa: CASKGYSYNEQFF
v_gene: TRBV7-2; j_gene: TRBJ2-7; abundance: few; d_gene: -; len: 13; CDR3nt: TGTGCCAGCAGCTTAGAGGGAACCTACGAGCAGTACTTC; CDR3aa: CASSLEGTYEQYF
v_gene: TRBV7-8; j_gene: TRBJ2-1; abundance: -; d_gene: TRBD2; len: 17; CDR3nt: TGTGCCAGCAGCCCGCAACCGGGACTAGCGGCTTACAATGAGCAGTTCTTC; CDR3aa: CASSPQPGLAAYNEQFF